These T cell receptor beta chains were read from a single sample in a study of shared clonotypes between healthy human individuals. TCRdb keeps only in-frame clones here, not all; method: immunoSEQ multiplex PCR. This repertoire shows a few million clones, more than 80% found once; its top ten account for about 0.39%. The sequenced material came from naive CD4+ T cells from PBMCs. The source of these receptors is a man younger than 30 in good health. Some clones in this sample may be carry-over from other donors' samples. Both conserved end residues are trimmed from each CDR3.

V	J	CDR3
TRBV5-1	TRBJ2-2	ASSLPLAGETNTGELF
TRBV20-1	TRBJ2-2	SASTLRELF
TRBV5-1	TRBJ2-7	ASSPDSYEQY
TRBV9	TRBJ2-1	ASSVGLAENNEQF
TRBV5-1	TRBJ2-6	ASSRGTDNVLT
TRBV28	TRBJ2-7	ASSLSIPGAYEQY
TRBV5-1	TRBJ2-3	ASSFTRAQSTDTQY
TRBV15	TRBJ1-2	ATSRVTGLDYGYT
TRBV7-8	TRBJ1-4	ASSLAYGRGMEKLF
TRBV10-3	TRBJ1-4	AISESPSTNEKLF
TRBV28	TRBJ2-3	ASSDEREVWTDTQY
TRBV28	TRBJ1-5	ASSLPQGPIYQPQH
TRBV7-3	TRBJ2-1	ASSLLGGYNEQF
TRBV5-1	TRBJ2-2	ASSFGGTNTGELF
TRBV6-5	TRBJ2-3	ASFGEADTQY
TRBV11-2	TRBJ2-7	ASSPLTGTSDHEQY
TRBV10-2	TRBJ2-7	ASSEIGGISYEQY
TRBV5-1	TRBJ2-1	ASSLREPFSYNEQF
TRBV11-2	TRBJ1-2	ASRPNKLNGANYGYT
TRBV30	TRBJ2-7	AWSALSRVREQY
TRBV4-2	TRBJ2-7	ASSQDLTSRSYEQY
TRBV6-1	TRBJ2-7	ASSLIRDREYEQY
TRBV5-1	TRBJ2-6	ASSFGGSGANVLT
TRBV6-5	TRBJ1-1	ASTLWTEAF
TRBV7-6	TRBJ2-2	ASSFTGVGTGELF
TRBV7-2	TRBJ2-7	ASSPRTEIYEQY
TRBV5-1	TRBJ1-2	ASFEPGTGDYGYT
TRBV5-1	TRBJ1-6	ASSPATGDTSPLH
TRBV4-3	TRBJ2-2	ASSQVTGRVVPGELF
TRBV10-3	TRBJ2-7	AISGYPTDGSSVGY
TRBV18	TRBJ1-2	ASSPSRFDGYT
TRBV10-3	TRBJ2-2	AISDPTSGNTGELF
TRBV28	TRBJ1-5	ASTETNRVLQPQH
TRBV7-2	TRBJ1-1	ASSLNRGNPEAF
TRBV2	TRBJ2-2	ASAPREGRTGELF
TRBV4-3	TRBJ1-1	ASSQETGRNTEAF
TRBV7-9	TRBJ2-1	ASSLARLASPYNEQF
TRBV7-9	TRBJ1-3	ASSLIGDTGNTIY
TRBV28	TRBJ2-2	ASIRSLAKSGELF
TRBV7-3	TRBJ2-2	ASSPYTYTGELF
TRBV6-1	TRBJ2-7	ASSEARRTGEQY
TRBV5-1	TRBJ2-5	ASSLGAGEETQY
TRBV9	TRBJ2-1	ASSVEGGWSNEQF